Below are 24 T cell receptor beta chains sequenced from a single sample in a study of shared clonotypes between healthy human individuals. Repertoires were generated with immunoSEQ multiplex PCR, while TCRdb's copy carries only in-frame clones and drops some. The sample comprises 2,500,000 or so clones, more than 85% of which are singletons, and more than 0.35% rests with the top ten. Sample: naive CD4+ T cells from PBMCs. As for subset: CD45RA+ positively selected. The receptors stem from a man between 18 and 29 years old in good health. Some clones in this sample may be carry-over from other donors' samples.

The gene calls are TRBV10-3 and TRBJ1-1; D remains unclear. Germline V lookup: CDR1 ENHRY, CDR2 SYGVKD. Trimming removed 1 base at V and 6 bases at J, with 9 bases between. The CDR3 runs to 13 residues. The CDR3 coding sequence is TGTGCCATCAGTGAGTACCCAGGTTCTGAAGCTTTCTTT. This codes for CAISEYPGSEAFF.

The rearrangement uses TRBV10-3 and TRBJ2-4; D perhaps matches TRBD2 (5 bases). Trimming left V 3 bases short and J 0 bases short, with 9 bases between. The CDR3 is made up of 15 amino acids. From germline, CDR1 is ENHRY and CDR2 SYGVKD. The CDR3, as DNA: TGTGCCATCAGTGACGTAGGACTAGCCAAAAACATTCAGTACTTC. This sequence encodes CAISDVGLAKNIQYF.

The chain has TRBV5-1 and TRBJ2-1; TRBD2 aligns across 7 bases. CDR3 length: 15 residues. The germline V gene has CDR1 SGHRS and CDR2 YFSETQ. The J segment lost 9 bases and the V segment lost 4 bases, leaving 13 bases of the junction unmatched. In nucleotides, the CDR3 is TGCGCCAGCAGCCCTGACCAGCGGGAAAACGGTGAGCAGTTCTTC. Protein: CASSPDQRENGEQFF.

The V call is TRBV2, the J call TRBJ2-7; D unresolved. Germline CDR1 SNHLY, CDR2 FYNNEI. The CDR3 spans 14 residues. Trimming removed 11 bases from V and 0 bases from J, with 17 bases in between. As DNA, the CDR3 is TGTGCCTTTGGAGCAGGCCGAAGCTCCTACGAGCAGTACTTC. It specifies CAFGAGRSSYEQYF.

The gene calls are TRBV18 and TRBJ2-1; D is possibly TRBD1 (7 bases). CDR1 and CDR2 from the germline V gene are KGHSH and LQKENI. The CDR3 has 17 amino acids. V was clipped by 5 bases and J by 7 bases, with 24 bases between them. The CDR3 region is CASSSRTGSGGRNEQFF. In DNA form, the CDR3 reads TGTGCCAGCTCATCACGAACAGGGTCAGGGGGGAGAAATGAGCAGTTCTTC. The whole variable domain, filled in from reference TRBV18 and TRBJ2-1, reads NAGVMQNPRHLVRRRGQEARLRCSPMKGHSHVYWYRQLPEEGLKFMVYLQKENIIDESGMPKERFSAEFPKEGPSILRIQQVVRGDSAAYFCASSSRTGSGGRNEQFFGPGTRLTVL.

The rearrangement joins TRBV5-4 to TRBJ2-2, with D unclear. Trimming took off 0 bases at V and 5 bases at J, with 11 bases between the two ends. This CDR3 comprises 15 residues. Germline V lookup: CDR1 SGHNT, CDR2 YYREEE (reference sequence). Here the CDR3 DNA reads TGTGCCAGCAGCTTGGTGGGGTCACGGACCGGGGAGCTGTTTTTT. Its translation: CASSLVGSRTGELFF.

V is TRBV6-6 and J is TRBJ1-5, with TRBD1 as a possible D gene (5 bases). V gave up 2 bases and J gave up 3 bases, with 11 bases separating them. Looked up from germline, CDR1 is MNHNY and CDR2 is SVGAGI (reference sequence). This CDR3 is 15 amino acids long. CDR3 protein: CASSYEGRINQPQHF. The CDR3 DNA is TGTGCCAGCAGTTACGAGGGGCGTATCAATCAGCCCCAGCATTTT.

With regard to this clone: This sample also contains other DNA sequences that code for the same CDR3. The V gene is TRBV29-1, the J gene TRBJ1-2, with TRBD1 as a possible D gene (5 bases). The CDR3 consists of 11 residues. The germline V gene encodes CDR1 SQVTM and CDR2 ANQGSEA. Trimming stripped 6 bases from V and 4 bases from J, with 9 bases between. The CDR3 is CSVGTGYGYTF. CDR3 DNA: TGCAGCGTAGGGACCGGCTATGGCTACACCTTC.

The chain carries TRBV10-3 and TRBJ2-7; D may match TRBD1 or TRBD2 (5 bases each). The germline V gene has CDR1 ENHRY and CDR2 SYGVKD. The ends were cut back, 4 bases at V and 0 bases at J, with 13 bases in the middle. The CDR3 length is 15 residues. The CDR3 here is CAISGGGRASYEQYF. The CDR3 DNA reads TGTGCCATCAGTGGGGGCGGGCGAGCCTCCTACGAGCAGTACTTC.

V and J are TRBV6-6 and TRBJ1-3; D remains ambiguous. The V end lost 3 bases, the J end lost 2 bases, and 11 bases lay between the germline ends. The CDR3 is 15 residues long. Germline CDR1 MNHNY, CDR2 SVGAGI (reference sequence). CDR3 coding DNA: TGTGCCAGCAGTTATGGGATCTCCCCTGGAAACACCATATATTTT. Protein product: CASSYGISPGNTIYF.

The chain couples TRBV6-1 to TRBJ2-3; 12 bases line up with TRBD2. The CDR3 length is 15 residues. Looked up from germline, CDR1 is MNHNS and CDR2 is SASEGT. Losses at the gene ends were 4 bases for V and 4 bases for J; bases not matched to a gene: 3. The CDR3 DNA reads TGTGCCAGCAGTGTGACTAGCGGGAGACCAGATACGCAGTATTTT. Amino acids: CASSVTSGRPDTQYF.

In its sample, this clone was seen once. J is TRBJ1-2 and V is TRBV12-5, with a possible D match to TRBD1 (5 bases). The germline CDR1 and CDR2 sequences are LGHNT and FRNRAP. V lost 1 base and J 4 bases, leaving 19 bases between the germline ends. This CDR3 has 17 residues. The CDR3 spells CASGLAILEGTSYGYTF. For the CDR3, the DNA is TGTGCTAGTGGTTTGGCCATCTTGGAGGGGACCAGCTATGGCTACACCTTC.

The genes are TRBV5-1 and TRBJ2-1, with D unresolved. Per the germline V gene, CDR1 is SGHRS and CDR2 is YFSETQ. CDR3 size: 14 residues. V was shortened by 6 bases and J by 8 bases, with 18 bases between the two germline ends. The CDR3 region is CASIRTPREHEQFF. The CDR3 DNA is TGCGCCAGCATCCGGACCCCCAGAGAGCATGAGCAGTTCTTC.

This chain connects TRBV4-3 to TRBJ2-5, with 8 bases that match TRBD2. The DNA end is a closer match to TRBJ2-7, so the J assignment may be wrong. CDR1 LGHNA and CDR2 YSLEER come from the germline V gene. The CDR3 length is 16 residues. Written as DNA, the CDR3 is TGCGCCAGCAGCCAAATGGACGGGAGGGCTCCCTACGAGCAGTACTTC. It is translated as CASSQMDGRAPYEQYF.

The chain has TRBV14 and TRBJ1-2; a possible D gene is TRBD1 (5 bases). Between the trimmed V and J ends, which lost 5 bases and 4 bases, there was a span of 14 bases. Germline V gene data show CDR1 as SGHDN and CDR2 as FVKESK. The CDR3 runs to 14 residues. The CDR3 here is CASSKNQGFYGYTF. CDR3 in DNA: TGTGCCAGCAGCAAAAACCAGGGCTTCTATGGCTACACCTTC.

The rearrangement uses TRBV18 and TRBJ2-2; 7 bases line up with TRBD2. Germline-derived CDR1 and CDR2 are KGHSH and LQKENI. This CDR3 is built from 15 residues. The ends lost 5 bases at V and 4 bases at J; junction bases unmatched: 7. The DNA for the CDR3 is TGTGCCAGCTCAGCTACTAGCGACCTCACCGGGGAGCTGTTTTTT. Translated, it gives CASSATSDLTGELFF.

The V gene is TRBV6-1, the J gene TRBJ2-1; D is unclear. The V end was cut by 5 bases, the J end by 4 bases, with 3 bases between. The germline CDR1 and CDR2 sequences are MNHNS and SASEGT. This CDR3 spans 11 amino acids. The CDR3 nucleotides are TGTGCCAGCAGTAGATACAATGAGCAGTTCTTC. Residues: CASSRYNEQFF.

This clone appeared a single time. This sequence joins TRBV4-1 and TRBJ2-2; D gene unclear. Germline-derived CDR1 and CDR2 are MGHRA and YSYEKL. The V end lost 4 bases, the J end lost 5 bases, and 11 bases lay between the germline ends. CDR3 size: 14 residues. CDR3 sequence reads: CASSLGTRTGELFF. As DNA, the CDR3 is TGCGCCAGCAGCCTTGGTACGAGGACCGGGGAGCTGTTTTTT.

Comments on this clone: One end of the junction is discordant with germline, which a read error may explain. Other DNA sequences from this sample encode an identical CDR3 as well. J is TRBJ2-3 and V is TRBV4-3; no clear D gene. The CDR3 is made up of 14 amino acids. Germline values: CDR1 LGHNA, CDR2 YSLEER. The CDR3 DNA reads TGCGCCAGCAGCCAAGATATAGGCACGGATACGCAGTATTTT. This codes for CASSQDIGTDTQYF.

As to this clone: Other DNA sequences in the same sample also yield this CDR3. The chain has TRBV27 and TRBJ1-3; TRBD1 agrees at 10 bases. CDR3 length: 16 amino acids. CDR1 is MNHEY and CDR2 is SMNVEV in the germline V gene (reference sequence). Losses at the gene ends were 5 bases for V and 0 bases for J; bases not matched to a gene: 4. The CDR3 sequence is CASSPGQGVSGNTIYF. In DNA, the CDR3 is TGTGCCAGCAGTCCCGGACAGGGGGTCTCTGGAAACACCATATATTTT.

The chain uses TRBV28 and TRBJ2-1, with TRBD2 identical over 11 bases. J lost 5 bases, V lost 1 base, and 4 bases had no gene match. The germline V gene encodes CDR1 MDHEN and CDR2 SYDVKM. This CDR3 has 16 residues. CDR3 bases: TGTGCCAGCAGTTTATTAGCGGGAGGGCCCAACAATGAGCAGTTCTTC. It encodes CASSLLAGGPNNEQFF.

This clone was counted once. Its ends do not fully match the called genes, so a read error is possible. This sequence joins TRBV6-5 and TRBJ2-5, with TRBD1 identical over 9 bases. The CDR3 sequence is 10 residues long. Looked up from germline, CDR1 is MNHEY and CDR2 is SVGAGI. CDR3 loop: CASRTGGSNF. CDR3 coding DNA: TGTGCCAGCAGGACAGGGGGTTCGAACTTC.

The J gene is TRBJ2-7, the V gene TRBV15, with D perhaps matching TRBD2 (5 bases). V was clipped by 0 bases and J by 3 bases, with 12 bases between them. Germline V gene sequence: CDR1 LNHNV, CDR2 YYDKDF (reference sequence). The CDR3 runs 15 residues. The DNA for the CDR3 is TGTGCCACCAGCAGAGATCGGTCCAGCGGCTACGAGCAGTACTTC. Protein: CATSRDRSSGYEQYF.

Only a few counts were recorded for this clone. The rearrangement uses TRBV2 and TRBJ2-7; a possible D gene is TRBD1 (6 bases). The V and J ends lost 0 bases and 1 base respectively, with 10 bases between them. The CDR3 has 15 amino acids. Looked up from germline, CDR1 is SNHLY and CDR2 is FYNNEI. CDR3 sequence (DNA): TGTGCCAGCAGTGAAGCGGCAGGGGTATCCTACGAGCAGTACTTC. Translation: CASSEAAGVSYEQYF.